Given below is one T cell receptor (beta chain) in context. The source of the sample is a study of CD8 T cells in Susac syndrome. Germline lookup yields CDR1 LNHDA and CDR2 SQIVND (reference sequence). V lost 6 bases and J lost 8, with 16 bases in between. The CDR3 runs to 13 residues. Random hexamers were used to reverse transcribe the RNA input (roughly 0.5 to 1 ug). Coverage of TCR beta CDR3 amplification by immunoSEQ multiplex PCR extended to 54 Vbeta and 13 Jbeta. TCRdb re-called the immunoSEQ multiplex PCR reads through MiXCR, storing one row per CDR3 protein. In the table there are around 130,000 distinct CDR3 sequences, around 94% of which are singletons. TCR beta sequencing covered blood CD8+ and CD4+ T cells.

The sequence derives from a human donor with Susac syndrome. This chain links TRBV19 with TRBJ1-2; D remains unclear. What was sequenced was CD8+ T cells from PBMCs. The CDR3 DNA follows: TGTGCCAGTAGGCACCTTACTCAGGACGGCTACACCTTC. Amino acids: CASRHLTQDGYTF. Drawing the rest from reference TRBV19 and TRBJ1-2, the complete variable domain is DGGITQSPKYLFRKEGQNVTLSCEQNLNHDAMYWYRQDPGQGLRLIYYSQIVNDFQKGDIAEGYSVSREKKESFPLTVTSAQKNPTAFYLCASRHLTQDGYTFGSGTRLTVV.